The 2 T cell receptor beta chains in this list originate from one sample, sequenced in a study of blood T cell repertoires in COVID-19 (dated by TCRdb to 2020 to 2022). Library method: the immunoSEQ multiplex PCR assay. TCRdb obtained this table from immuneACCESS and retained in-frame rearrangements with V and J assigned. These tables miss some clones; where compared with another copy, unresolved V genes account for less than half of the shortfall, and the remainder is unexplained. The sample table shows 190,000 or so clones, and 87% are seen once. About 6% of the sample comes from the top ten. Material: peripheral blood. All receptors derive from a man aged 60 to 75 who had recovered from COVID-19.

A few counts support this clone. The rearrangement uses TRBV5-1 and TRBJ2-5, with 7 bases matching TRBD1. Germline V gene data show CDR1 as SGHRS and CDR2 as YFSETQ. The CDR3 runs to 14 residues. The J segment lost 7 bases and the V segment lost 4 bases, leaving 10 bases of the junction unmatched. Written as DNA, the CDR3 is TGCGCCAGCAGCACCGCTGACAGGGTTGGGACCCAGTACTTC. It is translated as CASSTADRVGTQYF.

The gene calls are TRBV19 and TRBJ1-1; 8 bases agree with TRBD1. V gave up 4 bases and J gave up 10 bases; unmatched junction bases: 14. The CDR3 is 15 residues long. Germline CDR1 and CDR2: LNHDA and SQIVND (reference sequence). The CDR3: CASSTRQGSGGRAFF. CDR3 DNA: TGTGCCAGTAGTACCCGACAGGGGTCAGGGGGAAGAGCTTTCTTT.